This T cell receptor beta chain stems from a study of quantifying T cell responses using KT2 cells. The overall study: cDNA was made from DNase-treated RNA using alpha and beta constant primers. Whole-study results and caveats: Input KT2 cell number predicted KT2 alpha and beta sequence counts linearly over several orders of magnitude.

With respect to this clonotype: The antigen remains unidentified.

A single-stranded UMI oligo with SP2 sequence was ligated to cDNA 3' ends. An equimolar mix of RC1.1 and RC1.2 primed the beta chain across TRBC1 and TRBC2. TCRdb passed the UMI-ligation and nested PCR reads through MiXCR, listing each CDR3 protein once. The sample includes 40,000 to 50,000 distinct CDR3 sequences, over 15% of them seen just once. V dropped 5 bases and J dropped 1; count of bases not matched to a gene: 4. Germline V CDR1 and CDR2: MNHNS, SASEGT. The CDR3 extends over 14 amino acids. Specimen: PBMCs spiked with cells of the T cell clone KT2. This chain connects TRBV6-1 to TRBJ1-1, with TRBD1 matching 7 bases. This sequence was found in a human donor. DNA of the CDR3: TGTGCCAGCAGTTACAGGACAGGGAACACTGAAGCTTTCTTT. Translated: CASSYRTGNTEAFF.